Each of the 22 T cell receptor beta chains below was sequenced from the same sample in a study of blood T cell repertoires in COVID-19. Sequencing used immunoSEQ multiplex PCR; TCRdb keeps in-frame clones, though not all of them. The data show over 200,000 clones, about nine tenths seen once. The specimen was peripheral blood. The receptor source for this set is a man between 50 and 59 years old with COVID-19, enrolled during active disease.

The chain is built from TRBV9 and TRBJ1-3; D may be TRBD1 (5 bases). V lost 3 bases and J lost 2, with 15 bases in between. CDR1 and CDR2 from the germline V gene are SGDLS and YYNGEE. This CDR3 has 16 amino acids. DNA of the CDR3: TGTGCCAGCAGCGCAACGATACAGGTCCCTGGAAACACCATATATTTT. Its translation: CASSATIQVPGNTIYF. The full variable domain, completed using reference TRBV9 and TRBJ1-3, is DSGVTQTPKHLITATGQRVTLRCSPRSGDLSVYWYQQSLDQGLQFLIQYYNGEERAKGNILERFSAQQFPDLHSELNLSSLELGDSALYFCASSATIQVPGNTIYFGEGSWLTVV.

In its sample, this clone was seen a few times. The rearrangement uses TRBV28 and TRBJ2-6; 10 bases match TRBD2. CDR1 MDHEN and CDR2 SYDVKM come from the germline V gene. The CDR3 contains 16 residues. The V and J ends lost 7 bases and 1 base, in that order; junction bases with no gene match: 4. The CDR3 loop reads CASTPGLASGANVLTF. In DNA, the CDR3 is TGTGCCAGCACCCCGGGACTAGCGTCTGGGGCCAACGTCCTGACTTTC.

This chain connects TRBV4-2 to TRBJ2-7; D is perhaps TRBD2 (6 bases). Germline CDR1 LGHNA, CDR2 YNFKEQ. The CDR3 extends over 16 amino acids. V shed 0 bases and J shed 3 bases, with 15 bases lying between them. CDR3 in amino acids: CASSQEGIAEIYEQYF. Written as DNA, the CDR3 is TGTGCCAGCAGCCAAGAAGGGATAGCGGAGATCTACGAGCAGTACTTC.

This clone was counted a single time. The chain is built from TRBV7-9 and TRBJ1-4; D is perhaps TRBD1 (5 bases). Trimming shortened V by 4 bases and J by 4 bases, and 10 bases separated the two germline ends. Looked up from germline, CDR1 is SEHNR and CDR2 is FQNEAQ (reference sequence). The CDR3 totals 14 residues. The CDR3 spells CASSSGQINEKLFF. CDR3 nucleotide sequence: TGTGCCAGCAGCTCTGGACAAATTAATGAAAAACTGTTTTTT.

This chain links TRBV6-1 with TRBJ2-5; 11 nucleotides line up with TRBD1. This CDR3 is 14 amino acids long. Per the germline V gene, CDR1 is MNHNS and CDR2 is SASEGT. V dropped 3 bases and J dropped 4; count of bases not matched to a gene: 1. CDR3 amino acids: CASSEDRGRETQYF. In nucleotides, the CDR3 is TGTGCCAGCAGTGAGGACAGGGGGCGAGAGACCCAGTACTTC.

V is TRBV27 and J is TRBJ2-7; 9 bases are a match to TRBD2. J was trimmed by 7 bases and V by 6 bases; bases with no gene match: 7. The germline CDR1 and CDR2 sequences are MNHEY and SMNVEV (reference sequence). This CDR3 comprises 13 residues. The CDR3 protein is CASRQTSGGEQYF. CDR3 coding DNA: TGTGCCAGCAGACAGACTAGCGGAGGGGAGCAGTACTTC.

The chain employs TRBV7-8 and TRBJ2-7, with 9 bases that match TRBD2. Germline assignment: CDR1 SGHVS and CDR2 FQNEAQ. Unmatched junction bases numbered 7, after V lost 1 base and J lost 0 bases. The length of the CDR3 is 17 residues. CDR3 coding DNA: TGTGCCAGCAGCTTAGATTCCGGGACTAGCAGCTCCTACGAGCAGTACTTC. This gives the protein CASSLDSGTSSSYEQYF.

This clone was counted between two and nine times. The rearrangement uses TRBV2 and TRBJ1-4, with 7 bases identical to TRBD1. From germline, CDR1 is SNHLY and CDR2 FYNNEI. The trim removed 4 bases at V and 6 bases at J, leaving 8 bases unmatched. This CDR3 spans 15 amino acids. Here the CDR3 reads CASSALGTAYEKLFF. CDR3 nucleotide sequence: TGTGCCAGCAGTGCCCTGGGGACAGCTTATGAAAAACTGTTTTTT.

The gene calls are TRBV7-3 and TRBJ1-1; 7 nucleotides line up with TRBD1. Germline V gene data show CDR1 as SGHTA and CDR2 as FQGTGA. This CDR3 has 13 amino acids. The trim removed 6 bases at V and 4 bases at J, leaving 5 bases unmatched. This chain's CDR3 is CASRSTGSTEAFF. In DNA form, the CDR3 reads TGTGCCAGCAGGTCGACAGGGAGCACTGAAGCTTTCTTT.

This clone has just one count. The chain employs TRBV12-5 and TRBJ2-2; no clear D. This CDR3 comprises 17 residues. The germline V gene has CDR1 LGHNT and CDR2 FRNRAP. Trimming stripped 3 bases from V and 0 bases from J, with 14 bases between. The CDR3 DNA follows: TGTGCTAGTGGTTTTAAAGGTCCGACTTCGAACACCGGGGAGCTGTTTTTT. Encoded protein: CASGFKGPTSNTGELFF.

This clone has just one count. V gene TRBV14 combines with J gene TRBJ1-5, with a tentative D call TRBD1 (5 bases). The CDR3 spans 13 residues. Germline CDR1 SGHDN, CDR2 FVKESK. V shed 2 bases and J shed 5 bases, with 7 bases lying between them. The CDR3: CASSQWGHQPQHF. CDR3 coding DNA: TGTGCCAGCAGCCAATGGGGCCATCAGCCCCAGCATTTT.

V is TRBV19 and J is TRBJ2-1; possible D gene TRBD2, 6 bases. Trimming shortened V by 6 bases and J by 10 bases, and 19 bases separated the two germline ends. This CDR3 has 14 amino acids. The germline V gene encodes CDR1 LNHDA and CDR2 SQIVND (reference sequence). CDR3 residues: CASSVGLTGGEQFF. DNA of the CDR3: TGTGCCAGTAGCGTGGGCCTGACCGGAGGGGAGCAGTTCTTC.

The chain employs TRBV30 and TRBJ1-3; D ambiguous. Germline V gene sequence: CDR1 GTSNPN, CDR2 SVGIG (reference sequence). V gave up 4 bases and J gave up 0 bases, with 4 bases separating them. The CDR3 totals 12 residues. This CDR3 reads CAWKSSGNTIYF. As DNA, the CDR3 is TGTGCCTGGAAGAGCTCTGGAAACACCATATATTTT.

This sequence joins TRBV6-2 or TRBV6-3 and TRBJ1-3; 8 nucleotides line up with TRBD1. The ends lost 7 bases at V and 2 bases at J; junction bases unmatched: 10. Germline values: CDR1 MNHEY, CDR2 SVGEGT. This CDR3 contains 16 residues. The CDR3 region is CASTPGVQGAGNTIYF. The CDR3 DNA sequence: TGTGCCAGCACCCCCGGGGTACAGGGGGCTGGAAACACCATATATTTT.

CDR3 region: CASTSPTSGAYNEQFF. CDR3 sequence (DNA): TGTGCCAGTACATCGCCGACTAGCGGTGCCTACAATGAGCAGTTCTTC. This chain links TRBV19 with TRBJ2-1, with 9 bases matching TRBD2. The CDR3 length is 16 residues. V shed 7 bases and J 2 bases; nucleotides not matched to a gene: 9. Germline V gene sequence: CDR1 LNHDA, CDR2 SQIVND (reference sequence).

The chain employs TRBV19 and TRBJ1-3; D perhaps matches TRBD1 (6 bases). Germline V CDR1 and CDR2: LNHDA, SQIVND (reference sequence). Deletions cut 7 bases from V and 0 bases from J, with 19 bases between. The CDR3 length is 17 residues. The CDR3 protein is CASTPGAYRHSGNTIYF. The CDR3 DNA reads TGTGCCAGTACCCCAGGGGCCTACCGTCACTCTGGAAACACCATATATTTT.

The V gene is TRBV23-1, the J gene TRBJ1-5; TRBD1 matches 9 bases. TRBV23-1 is an open reading frame whose function is uncertain. This CDR3 has 19 amino acids. V was clipped by 0 bases and J by 1 base; unmatched bases: 10. CDR3 sequence reads: CASSQSSPLTGGSNQPQHF. The CDR3, as DNA: TGCGCCAGCAGTCAATCCTCCCCCTTGACAGGGGGAAGCAATCAGCCCCAGCATTTT.

As concerns this clone: This sample also contains other DNA sequences that code for the same CDR3. This rearrangement joins TRBV7-3 to TRBJ2-2; a weak D match, TRBD1 (5 bases). V was clipped by 4 bases and J by 1 base, with 7 bases between them. The CDR3 is 14 residues long. Germline lookup yields CDR1 SGHTA and CDR2 FQGTGA. The CDR3 bases are TGTGCCAGCAGCTCAGGACAGAACACCGGGGAGCTGTTTTTT. It encodes CASSSGQNTGELFF.

The chain combines TRBV30 with TRBJ2-7; D unresolved. Germline lookup yields CDR1 GTSNPN and CDR2 SVGIG (reference sequence). There are 13 residues in the CDR3. V shed 1 base and J shed 0 bases, with 7 bases lying between them. CDR3 protein: CAWSGDNSYEQYF. CDR3 in DNA: TGTGCCTGGAGTGGTGACAACTCCTACGAGCAGTACTTC.

The J gene is TRBJ2-1, the V gene TRBV7-8, with D uncertain. Per germline, CDR1 SGHVS and CDR2 FQNEAQ. Trimming left V 5 bases short and J 3 bases short, with 14 bases between. The CDR3 has 15 residues. The CDR3 DNA reads TGTGCCAGCAGCCCCGTCAGGCTAATCTACAATGAGCAGTTCTTC. This sequence encodes CASSPVRLIYNEQFF.

This rearrangement joins TRBV5-6 to TRBJ2-5; TRBD2 is a possible D gene (6 bases). V lost 1 base, J lost 5 bases, and 12 bases lay in between. The CDR3 has 14 residues. The V gene's germline CDR1 is SGHDT and CDR2 YYEEEE. The CDR3 bases are TGTGCCAGCAGCTTGAGGGGAGGTGGGGAGACCCAGTACTTC. This gives the protein CASSLRGGGETQYF.

This chain joins TRBV18 and TRBJ1-3; possible D gene TRBD1, 5 bases. Germline V gene sequence: CDR1 KGHSH, CDR2 LQKENI. The V and J ends lost 5 bases and 1 base respectively, with 15 bases between them. This CDR3 contains 16 residues. The CDR3, as DNA: TGTGCCAGCTCAAAGGGGCAAACACAATCTGGAAACACCATATATTTT. Amino acids: CASSKGQTQSGNTIYF.